Below, 14 T cell receptor beta chains from the same sample are listed, as sequenced in a study of beta chain features in type 1 diabetes. TCRB transcripts that were expressed got sequenced, as all of the isolated RNA had been reverse transcribed. Here immunoSEQ multiplex PCR was the method, and the copy in TCRdb shows in-frame clones only, minus some. The sample gives more than 300,000 clones, roughly 12% of which show up once; approximately 0.011% is in the top ten. For these receptors, no antigen is known. Notes on the study in general: Moderate yet significant TCRB CDR3 shortening was seen in Type 1 diabetes patients in all four CD4+ subsets.

The material sequenced was naive CD4+ T cells from blood. These receptors all stem from a woman in her late teens or twenties with type 1 diabetes.

This sequence joins TRBV29-1 and TRBJ1-4; D unclear. The CDR3 covers 11 residues. Germline V gene data show CDR1 as SQVTM and CDR2 as ANQGSEA. V gave up 3 bases and J gave up 5 bases, with 4 bases separating them. CDR3 amino acids: CSVERNEKLFF. Written as DNA, the CDR3 is TGCAGCGTTGAGAGAAATGAAAAACTGTTTTTT. Variable domain in full (rest from reference TRBV29-1 and TRBJ1-4): SAVISQKPSRDICQRGTSLTIQCQVDSQVTMMFWYRQQPGQSLTLIATANQGSEATYESGFVIDKFPISRPNLTFSTLTVSNMSPEDSSIYLCSVERNEKLFFGSGTQLSVL.

J is TRBJ2-7 and V is TRBV6-1; D perhaps matches TRBD2 (6 bases). Trimming removed 3 bases from V and 2 bases from J, with 14 bases in between. Germline loops: CDR1 MNHNS, CDR2 SASEGT. This CDR3 region has 15 residues. The CDR3 nucleotides are TGTGCCAGCAGTGACCCGGGGGAAGTGACCTACGAGCAGTACTTC. This encodes CASSDPGEVTYEQYF.

About this clone: Other DNA sequences in this sample translate to the same CDR3. This chain connects TRBV5-6 to TRBJ2-3; TRBD2 matches at 9 bases. Per the germline V gene, CDR1 is SGHDT and CDR2 is YYEEEE. The CDR3 is made up of 15 amino acids. V shed 0 bases and J 3 bases; nucleotides not matched to a gene: 2. CDR3 in DNA: TGTGCCAGCAGCTTGGTGGCGGGGGGGACAGATACGCAGTATTTT. This sequence encodes CASSLVAGGTDTQYF.

This clone was seen a handful of times. The genes are TRBV29-1 and TRBJ2-3; 11 positions agree with TRBD2. V was pared by 7 bases and J by 1 base, with 10 bases of the junction left unmatched. There are 16 residues in the CDR3. CDR1 and CDR2 from the germline V gene are SQVTM and ANQGSEA. CDR3 nucleotides: TGCAGCGAGCTCACCCTGGGACTAGCGGGCACAGATACGCAGTATTTT. Translated: CSELTLGLAGTDTQYF.

J is TRBJ2-1 and V is TRBV19, with 9 bases fitting TRBD2. This CDR3 has 15 residues. Germline trimming cut 4 bases from V and 4 bases from J; bases unmatched to any gene: 5. CDR1 and CDR2 from the germline V gene are LNHDA and SQIVND (reference sequence). CDR3 in DNA: TGTGCCAGTAGTAGCATAGCGGGGGCATACAATGAGCAGTTCTTC. Translating it yields CASSSIAGAYNEQFF. The whole variable domain, filled in from reference TRBV19 and TRBJ2-1, reads DGGITQSPKYLFRKEGQNVTLSCEQNLNHDAMYWYRQDPGQGLRLIYYSQIVNDFQKGDIAEGYSVSREKKESFPLTVTSAQKNPTAFYLCASSSIAGAYNEQFFGPGTRLTVL.

This clone was picked up a small number of times. The rearrangement links TRBV14 to TRBJ1-1; D call uncertain. Germline loops: CDR1 SGHDN, CDR2 FVKESK. CDR3 length equals 12 residues. V lost 2 bases to trimming and J lost 11 bases, with 12 bases between them. The CDR3 reads CASSQIGKTAFF. The CDR3 region has the DNA TGTGCCAGCAGCCAAATCGGGAAGACGGCTTTCTTT.

V gene TRBV29-1 combines with J gene TRBJ1-1; the match to TRBD1 covers 9 bases. V was clipped by 6 bases and J by 1 base; unmatched bases: 3. The CDR3 consists of 13 residues. Germline CDR1 SQVTM, CDR2 ANQGSEA. DNA of the CDR3: TGCAGCGTAGGACAGGGGAAGAACACTGAAGCTTTCTTT. Translating gives CSVGQGKNTEAFF.

Comments on this clone: Other DNA sequences in this sample translate to the same CDR3. The chain has TRBV20-1 and TRBJ1-5; the D is unclear. The CDR3 runs to 11 residues. The ends were cut back, 3 bases at V and 2 bases at J, with 2 bases in the middle. Germline V gene data show CDR1 as DFQATT and CDR2 as SNEGSKA (reference sequence). CDR3 amino acids: CSASGNQPQHF. CDR3 sequence (DNA): TGCAGTGCTAGCGGCAATCAGCCCCAGCATTTT.

This clone was detected only a few times. V is TRBV9 and J is TRBJ2-7; 7 bases fit TRBD1. The length of the CDR3 is 14 residues. The V segment lost 2 bases and the J segment 2 bases; nucleotides outside the gene matches: 4. From germline, CDR1 is SGDLS and CDR2 YYNGEE. The CDR3 sequence is CASSVDRVTYEQYF. The DNA of the CDR3 is TGTGCCAGCAGCGTCGACAGGGTAACCTACGAGCAGTACTTC.

V usage is TRBV7-2 and J usage is TRBJ1-1, with a tentative D call TRBD1 (5 bases). CDR3 length: 16 residues. Germline CDR1 SGHTA, CDR2 FQGNSA. The V gene lost 2 bases and the J gene lost 1 base, with 14 bases spanning the gap. The CDR3 DNA reads as TGTGCCAGCAGCTTAAGAGACTCAGGGTGGAACACTGAAGCTTTCTTT. Protein sequence: CASSLRDSGWNTEAFF. The full variable domain, in which reference TRBV7-2 and TRBJ1-1 provide the parts outside the CDR3, is GAGVSQSPSNKVTEKGKDVELRCDPISGHTALYWYRQSLGQGLEFLIYFQGNSAPDKSGLPSDRFSAERTGGSVSTLTIQRTQQEDSAVYLCASSLRDSGWNTEAFFGQGTRLTVV.

There are a few counts of this clone. The chain links TRBV27 to TRBJ2-3; 7 bases align to TRBD2. Looked up from germline, CDR1 is MNHEY and CDR2 is SMNVEV (reference sequence). With V trimmed by 0 bases and J by 3 bases, 6 bases remained unmatched. The CDR3 sequence is 16 residues long. CDR3 loop: CASSLSSGAGTDTQYF. In DNA, the CDR3 is TGTGCCAGCAGTTTATCCAGCGGGGCTGGTACAGATACGCAGTATTTT.

This clone has only a few counts. The chain links TRBV7-9 to TRBJ1-2, with D perhaps matching TRBD1 (5 bases). This CDR3 region has 14 residues. The V gene's germline CDR1 is SEHNR and CDR2 FQNEAQ (reference sequence). V was clipped by 4 bases and J by 7 bases, with 16 bases between them. CDR3 sequence: CASSSATAVFGYTF. CDR3 bases: TGTGCCAGCAGCTCGGCGACAGCTGTCTTTGGCTACACCTTC.

The chain is built from TRBV7-2 and TRBJ2-1; 11 nucleotides line up with TRBD2. This CDR3 contains 13 residues. Germline V gene lookup returns CDR1 SGHTA and CDR2 FQGNSA. J lost 5 bases, V lost 8 bases, and 2 bases had no gene match. CDR3 sequence: CASGTSGDNEQFF. CDR3 nucleotides: TGTGCCAGCGGGACTAGCGGAGACAATGAGCAGTTCTTC.

The chain recombines TRBV7-2 with TRBJ1-2, with 7 bases that match TRBD1. Germline CDR1 is SGHTA and CDR2 is FQGNSA. The CDR3 runs to 14 residues. Trimming cost V 4 bases and J 0 bases; bases outside gene matches: 2. The DNA of the CDR3 is TGTGCCAGCAGCTCGGGACAGACTAACTATGGCTACACCTTC. This sequence encodes CASSSGQTNYGYTF.